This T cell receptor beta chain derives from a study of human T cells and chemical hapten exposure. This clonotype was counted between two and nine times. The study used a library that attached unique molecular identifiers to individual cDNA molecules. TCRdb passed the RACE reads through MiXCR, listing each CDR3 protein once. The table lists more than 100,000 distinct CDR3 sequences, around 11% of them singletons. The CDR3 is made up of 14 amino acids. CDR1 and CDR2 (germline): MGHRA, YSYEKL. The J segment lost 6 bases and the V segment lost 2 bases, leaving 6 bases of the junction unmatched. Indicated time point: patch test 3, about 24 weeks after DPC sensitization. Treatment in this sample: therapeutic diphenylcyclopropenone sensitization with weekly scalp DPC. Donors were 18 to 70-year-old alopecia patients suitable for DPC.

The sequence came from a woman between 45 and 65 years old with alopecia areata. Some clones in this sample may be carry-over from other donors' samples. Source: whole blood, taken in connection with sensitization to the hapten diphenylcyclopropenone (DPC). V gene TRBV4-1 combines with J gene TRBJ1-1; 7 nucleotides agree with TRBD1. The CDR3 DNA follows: TGCGCCAGCAGCCAACCAACAGGGGCCGCTGAAGCTTTCTTT. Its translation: CASSQPTGAAEAFF.